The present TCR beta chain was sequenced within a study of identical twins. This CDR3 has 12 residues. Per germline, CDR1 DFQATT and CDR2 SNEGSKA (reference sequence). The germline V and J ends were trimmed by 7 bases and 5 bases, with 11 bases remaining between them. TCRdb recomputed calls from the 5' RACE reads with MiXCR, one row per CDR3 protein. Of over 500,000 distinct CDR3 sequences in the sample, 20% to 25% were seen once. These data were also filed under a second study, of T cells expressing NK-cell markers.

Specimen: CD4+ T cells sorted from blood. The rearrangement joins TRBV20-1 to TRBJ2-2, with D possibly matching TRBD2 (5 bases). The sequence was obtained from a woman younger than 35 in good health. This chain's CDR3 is CSVTPGTGELFF. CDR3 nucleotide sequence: TGCAGTGTCACCCCGGGGACCGGGGAGCTGTTTTTT.